The rows below give T cell receptor beta chains drawn from one sample of a study of intratumoral heterogeneity in liver cancer. Sequencing used immunoSEQ multiplex PCR; TCRdb keeps in-frame clones, though not all of them. This sample has 20,000 to 25,000 clones, with around 78% found just once. Sequenced here: tumor-adjacent normal tissue, sampled before any cancer treatment. These receptors were collected from a woman aged 65 to 85 with hepatocellular carcinoma. CDR3s include the opening cysteine and the closing phenylalanine or tryptophan. D genes are given only for firm matches. Rows give clone size only sometimes, using once, few, many, or a class for an expanded clone.

d_call	cdr3_length	j_call	clone_size	v_call	cdr3_aa	cdr3_nt
TRBD1	15	TRBJ2-7	-	TRBV9	CASSPRTGGLDEQYF	TGTGCCAGCAGCCCTCGGACAGGGGGCTTGGACGAGCAGTACTTC
-	12	TRBJ1-2	once	TRBV9	CASSDRGYGYTF	TGTGCCAGCAGTGACAGAGGATATGGCTACACCTTC
-	14	TRBJ1-2	-	TRBV11-2	CASSELQDTYGYTF	TGTGCCAGCAGCGAATTACAGGACACTTATGGCTACACCTTC
TRBD1	15	TRBJ2-5	medium-sized	TRBV5-5	CASSLRQGYQETQYF	TGTGCCAGCAGCTTAAGACAGGGATACCAAGAGACCCAGTACTTC
TRBD1	17	TRBJ1-3	large	TRBV28	CASSPVDRDPSGNTIYF	TGTGCCAGCAGCCCGGTGGACAGGGATCCCTCTGGAAACACCATATATTTT
-	15	TRBJ1-2	once	TRBV19	CASSIVGAGRHGYTF	TGTGCCAGTAGTATCGTAGGAGCGGGCCGTCATGGCTACACCTTC
-	14	TRBJ2-2	-	TRBV7-9	CASSVNANTGELFF	TGTGCCAGCAGTGTTAATGCGAACACCGGGGAGCTGTTTTTT
-	16	TRBJ1-2	-	TRBV5-1	CASSYSPLDSNYGYTF	TGCGCCAGCAGCTATTCGCCCCTGGACAGTAACTATGGCTACACCTTC
-	15	TRBJ2-3	-	TRBV5-1	CASSLSHYSTDTQYF	TGCGCCAGCAGCTTGTCCCATTATAGCACAGATACGCAGTATTTT
-	17	TRBJ2-6	-	TRBV6-6	CASSLRTGRSGANVLTF	TGTGCCAGCAGTCTCCGGACTGGAAGATCTGGGGCCAACGTCCTGACTTTC
-	18	TRBJ2-2	-	TRBV5-6	CASRPLVAGPRNTGELFF	TGTGCCAGCAGACCGCTGGTGGCCGGGCCCCGGAACACCGGGGAGCTGTTTTTT
-	16	TRBJ1-4	-	TRBV5-4	CASSVGPTQPNEKLFF	TGTGCCAGCAGCGTAGGTCCGACGCAACCTAATGAAAAACTGTTTTTT
-	14	TRBJ1-6	-	TRBV4-2	CASSQDRQPSPLHF	TGTGCCAGCAGCCAAGATCGACAGCCTTCACCCCTCCACTTT
-	14	TRBJ1-3	-	TRBV19	CASKGRASGNTIYF	TGTGCCAGTAAGGGCAGGGCCTCTGGAAACACCATATATTTT
-	13	TRBJ1-1	-	TRBV18	CASSPENSRGAFF	TGTGCCAGCTCACCAGAGAACTCCCGAGGGGCTTTCTTT
-	17	TRBJ2-1	-	TRBV7-3	CASSPGGQLGAYNEQFF	TGTGCCAGCAGCCCCGGGGGGCAGCTGGGGGCCTACAATGAGCAGTTCTTC
-	16	TRBJ2-3	-	TRBV15	CATSRDGRDGTDTQYF	TGTGCCACCAGCAGAGATGGCAGGGATGGGACAGATACGCAGTATTTT
TRBD1	15	TRBJ1-5	-	TRBV28	CASRSTGGVDQPQHF	TGTGCCAGCAGATCCACAGGGGGCGTTGATCAGCCCCAGCATTTT
-	16	TRBJ2-6	-	TRBV30	CAWSVMGGQGANVLTF	TGTGCCTGGAGTGTAATGGGGGGGCAAGGGGCCAACGTCCTGACTTTC
-	12	TRBJ2-7	-	TRBV21-1	CASSHQVVEQYF	TGTGCCAGCAGCCACCAGGTTGTTGAGCAGTACTTC
-	13	TRBJ1-5	-	TRBV15	CATAIHSNQPQHF	TGTGCCACCGCCATCCATAGCAATCAGCCCCAGCATTTT
-	14	TRBJ2-3	-	TRBV9	CASSVEPGTDTQYF	TGTGCCAGCAGCGTAGAACCGGGGACAGATACGCAGTATTTT
-	16	TRBJ2-3	-	TRBV5-5	CASSLGTAQHIDTQYF	TGTGCCAGCAGCTTGGGGACGGCCCAACACATAGATACGCAGTATTTT
-	14	TRBJ1-1	-	TRBV5-1	CASSSSVTYTEAFF	TGCGCCAGCAGCTCCTCGGTTACCTACACTGAAGCTTTCTTT
-	13	TRBJ2-7	-	TRBV9	CASSSQESYEQYF	TGTGCCAGCAGCTCCCAGGAGAGCTACGAGCAGTACTTC
TRBD1	17	TRBJ2-5	once	TRBV27	CASSFVWTGGKQETQYF	TGTGCCAGCAGTTTTGTCTGGACAGGGGGCAAACAAGAGACCCAGTACTTC
-	15	TRBJ2-3	-	TRBV7-9	CASSLAGSNSDTQYF	TGTGCCAGCAGCTTAGCGGGATCCAATTCAGATACGCAGTATTTT
-	14	TRBJ2-5	few	TRBV10-3	CAISGGRGIETQYF	TGTGCCATCAGTGGGGGCAGGGGAATCGAGACCCAGTACTTC
TRBD1	16	TRBJ1-2	-	TRBV5-6	CASSGGTTGRRYGYTF	TGTGCCAGCAGCGGTGGAACGACAGGGCGGAGGTATGGCTACACCTTC
TRBD2	14	TRBJ2-5	-	TRBV28	CASSNIAGAETQYF	TGTGCCAGCAGTAACATAGCGGGAGCGGAGACCCAGTACTTC
TRBD1	16	TRBJ1-1	-	TRBV5-1	CASSWGTGNMNTEAFF	TGCGCCAGCAGCTGGGGGACAGGGAACATGAACACTGAAGCTTTCTTT
-	15	TRBJ2-1	once	TRBV5-4	CASSQEASSYNEQFF	TGTGCCAGCAGCCAGGAGGCCAGCTCCTACAATGAGCAGTTCTTC
TRBD1	15	TRBJ2-2	-	TRBV5-1	CASSAGTGDVGELFF	TGCGCCAGCAGCGCCGGGACAGGGGATGTCGGGGAGCTGTTTTTT
TRBD1	14	TRBJ2-1	-	TRBV9	CASSPGDRPNEQFF	TGTGCCAGCAGCCCCGGGGACAGGCCCAATGAGCAGTTCTTC
-	15	TRBJ2-3	-	TRBV30	CAWSTGHRSTDTQYF	TGTGCCTGGAGTACCGGGCATCGGAGCACAGATACGCAGTATTTT
-	14	TRBJ1-1	-	TRBV6-5	CASINRVSNTEAFF	TGTGCCAGCATCAACAGGGTCTCGAACACTGAAGCTTTCTTT
TRBD1	15	TRBJ1-1	-	TRBV18	CASSQSTGGGSEAFF	TGTGCCAGCTCCCAGTCTACAGGGGGCGGATCTGAAGCTTTCTTT
-	15	TRBJ2-7	-	TRBV9	CASSVDFTSSYEQYF	TGTGCCAGCAGCGTAGACTTCACGTCATCCTACGAGCAGTACTTC
TRBD1	14	TRBJ1-1	-	TRBV10-2	CASSESRQGLNAFF	TGCGCCAGCAGTGAGTCACGACAGGGATTGAATGCTTTCTTT
-	18	TRBJ1-6	-	TRBV4-1	CASSQDRGRSSYNSPLHF	TGCGCCAGCAGCCAAGATCGCGGGAGAAGCTCCTATAATTCACCCCTCCACTTT
-	12	TRBJ2-1	few	TRBV19	CASGPQGPPAFF	TGTGCCTCAGGGCCCCAGGGGCCCCCTGCGTTCTTC
-	11	TRBJ1-4	medium-sized	TRBV2	CARQGGGKLFF	TGTGCCAGACAGGGCGGGGGAAAACTGTTTTTT
TRBD2	15	TRBJ2-3	-	TRBV7-2	CASSPSGIRTDTQYF	TGTGCCAGCAGCCCTAGCGGGATAAGGACAGATACGCAGTATTTT
-	16	TRBJ2-3	few	TRBV9	CASSVGRLTSTDTQYF	TGTGCCAGCAGCGTAGGGAGACTAACAAGCACAGATACGCAGTATTTT
TRBD1	15	TRBJ1-4	-	TRBV5-4	CASSPTGGHNEKLFF	TGTGCCAGCAGCCCGACAGGGGGCCATAATGAAAAACTGTTTTTT
-	15	TRBJ1-2	-	TRBV7-8	CASSLAPGRASGYTF	TGTGCCAGCAGCTTAGCGCCGGGACGCGCTTCTGGCTACACCTTC
-	13	TRBJ2-7	-	TRBV6-1	CASSELRSYEQYF	TGTGCCAGCAGTGAACTACGCTCCTACGAGCAGTACTTC
-	15	TRBJ2-3	once	TRBV7-9	CASSLGPGSTDTQYF	TGTGCCAGCAGCTTAGGTCCAGGAAGCACAGATACGCAGTATTTT
TRBD1	14	TRBJ2-2	-	TRBV2	CARARDRGVGELFF	TGTGCCAGAGCTCGGGACAGGGGGGTCGGGGAGCTGTTTTTT
-	15	TRBJ2-7	-	TRBV21-1	CATRCPGSTPYEQYF	TGTGCCACCCGATGCCCCGGGTCTACCCCCTACGAGCAGTACTTC